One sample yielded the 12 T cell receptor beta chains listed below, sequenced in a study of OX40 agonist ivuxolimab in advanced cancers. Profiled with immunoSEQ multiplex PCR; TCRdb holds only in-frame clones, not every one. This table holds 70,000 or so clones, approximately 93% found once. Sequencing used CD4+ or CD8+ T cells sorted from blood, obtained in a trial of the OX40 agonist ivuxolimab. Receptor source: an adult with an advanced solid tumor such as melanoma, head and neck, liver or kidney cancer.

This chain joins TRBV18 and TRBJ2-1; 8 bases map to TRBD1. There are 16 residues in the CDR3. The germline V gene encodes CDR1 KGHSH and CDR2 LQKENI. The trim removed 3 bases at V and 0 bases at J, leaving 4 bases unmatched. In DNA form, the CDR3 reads TGTGCCAGCTCACCCCAGCAGGGGGCCTCCTACAATGAGCAGTTCTTC. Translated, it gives CASSPQQGASYNEQFF.

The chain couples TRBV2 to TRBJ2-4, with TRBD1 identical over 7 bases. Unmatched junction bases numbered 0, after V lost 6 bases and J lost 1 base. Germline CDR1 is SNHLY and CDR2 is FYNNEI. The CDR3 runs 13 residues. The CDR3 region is CASRDRAKNIQYF. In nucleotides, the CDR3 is TGTGCCAGCAGGGACAGGGCCAAAAACATTCAGTACTTC.

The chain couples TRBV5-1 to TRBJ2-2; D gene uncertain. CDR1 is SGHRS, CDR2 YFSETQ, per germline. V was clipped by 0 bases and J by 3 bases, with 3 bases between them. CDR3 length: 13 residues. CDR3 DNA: TGCGCCAGCAGCTTGGCTCACACCGGGGAGCTGTTTTTT. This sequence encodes CASSLAHTGELFF.

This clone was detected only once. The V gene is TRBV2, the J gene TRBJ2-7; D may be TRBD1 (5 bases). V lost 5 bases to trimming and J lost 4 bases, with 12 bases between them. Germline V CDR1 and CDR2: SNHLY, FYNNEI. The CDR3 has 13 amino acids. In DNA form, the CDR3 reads TGTGCCAGCAGTACAGGTCTTTCGTACGAGCAGTACTTC. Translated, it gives CASSTGLSYEQYF.

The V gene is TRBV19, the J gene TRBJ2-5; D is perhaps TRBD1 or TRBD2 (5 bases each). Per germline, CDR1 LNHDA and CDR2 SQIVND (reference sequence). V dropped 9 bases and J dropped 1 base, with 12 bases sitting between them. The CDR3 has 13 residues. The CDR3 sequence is CASNRGGQETQYF. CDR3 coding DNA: TGTGCCAGCAACCGGGGCGGCCAAGAGACCCAGTACTTC. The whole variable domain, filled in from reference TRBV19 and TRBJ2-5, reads DGGITQSPKYLFRKEGQNVTLSCEQNLNHDAMYWYRQDPGQGLRLIYYSQIVNDFQKGDIAEGYSVSREKKESFPLTVTSAQKNPTAFYLCASNRGGQETQYFGPGTRLLVL.

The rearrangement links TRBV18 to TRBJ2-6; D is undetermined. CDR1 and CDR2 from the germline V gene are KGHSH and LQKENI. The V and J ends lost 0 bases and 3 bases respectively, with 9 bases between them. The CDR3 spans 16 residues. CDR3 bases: TGTGCCAGCTCACCACCGTCCGGGTTTGGGGCCAACGTCCTGACTTTC. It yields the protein CASSPPSGFGANVLTF.

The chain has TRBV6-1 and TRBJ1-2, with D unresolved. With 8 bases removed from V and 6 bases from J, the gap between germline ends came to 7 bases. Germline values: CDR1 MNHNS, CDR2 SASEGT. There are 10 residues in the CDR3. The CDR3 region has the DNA TGTGCCAGCCAAGACCATGGCTACACCTTC. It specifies CASQDHGYTF.

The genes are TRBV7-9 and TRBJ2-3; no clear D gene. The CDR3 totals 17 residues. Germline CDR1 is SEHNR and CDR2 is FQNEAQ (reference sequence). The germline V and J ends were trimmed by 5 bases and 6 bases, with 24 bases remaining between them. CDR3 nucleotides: TGTGCCAGCAGCCCAAGGCTTTCAGCGTCGAGTATGGATACGCAGTATTTT. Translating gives CASSPRLSASSMDTQYF.

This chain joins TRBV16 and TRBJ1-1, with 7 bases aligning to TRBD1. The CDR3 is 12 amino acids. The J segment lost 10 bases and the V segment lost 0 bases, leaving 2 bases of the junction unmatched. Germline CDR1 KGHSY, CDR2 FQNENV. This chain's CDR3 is CASSQSNRGAFF. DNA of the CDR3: TGTGCCAGCAGCCAATCGAACAGGGGAGCTTTCTTT.

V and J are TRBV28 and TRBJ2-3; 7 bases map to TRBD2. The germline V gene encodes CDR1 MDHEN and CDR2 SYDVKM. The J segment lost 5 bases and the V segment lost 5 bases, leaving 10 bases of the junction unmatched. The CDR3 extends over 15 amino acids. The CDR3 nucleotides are TGTGCCAGCAGTGAAAGCGGGATATCGGAAGATACGCAGTATTTT. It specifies CASSESGISEDTQYF.

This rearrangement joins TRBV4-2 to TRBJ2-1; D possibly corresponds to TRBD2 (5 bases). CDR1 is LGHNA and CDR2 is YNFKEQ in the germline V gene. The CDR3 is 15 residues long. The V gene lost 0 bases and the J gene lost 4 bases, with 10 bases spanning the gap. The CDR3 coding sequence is TGTGCCAGCAGCCAAGATCGGGCGGGTTACAATGAGCAGTTCTTC. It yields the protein CASSQDRAGYNEQFF.

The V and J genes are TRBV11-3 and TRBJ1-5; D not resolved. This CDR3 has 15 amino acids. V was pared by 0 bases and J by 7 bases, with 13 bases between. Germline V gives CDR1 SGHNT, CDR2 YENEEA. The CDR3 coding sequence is TGTGCCAGCAGCTTAGATCGGCAACGCCCCCAGCCCCAGCATTTT. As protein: CASSLDRQRPQPQHF.